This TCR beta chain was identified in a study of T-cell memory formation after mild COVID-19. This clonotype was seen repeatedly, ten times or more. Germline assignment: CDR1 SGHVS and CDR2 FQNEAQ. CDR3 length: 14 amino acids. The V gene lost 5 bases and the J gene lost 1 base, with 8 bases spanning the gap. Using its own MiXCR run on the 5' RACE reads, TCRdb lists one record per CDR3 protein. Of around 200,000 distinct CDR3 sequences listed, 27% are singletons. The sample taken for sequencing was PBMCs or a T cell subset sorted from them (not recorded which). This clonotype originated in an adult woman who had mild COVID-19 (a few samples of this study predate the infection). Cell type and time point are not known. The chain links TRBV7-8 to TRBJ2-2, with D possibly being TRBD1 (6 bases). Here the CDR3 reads CASSPDRNTGELFF. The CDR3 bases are TGTGCCAGCAGCCCGGACAGGAACACCGGGGAGCTGTTTTTT.